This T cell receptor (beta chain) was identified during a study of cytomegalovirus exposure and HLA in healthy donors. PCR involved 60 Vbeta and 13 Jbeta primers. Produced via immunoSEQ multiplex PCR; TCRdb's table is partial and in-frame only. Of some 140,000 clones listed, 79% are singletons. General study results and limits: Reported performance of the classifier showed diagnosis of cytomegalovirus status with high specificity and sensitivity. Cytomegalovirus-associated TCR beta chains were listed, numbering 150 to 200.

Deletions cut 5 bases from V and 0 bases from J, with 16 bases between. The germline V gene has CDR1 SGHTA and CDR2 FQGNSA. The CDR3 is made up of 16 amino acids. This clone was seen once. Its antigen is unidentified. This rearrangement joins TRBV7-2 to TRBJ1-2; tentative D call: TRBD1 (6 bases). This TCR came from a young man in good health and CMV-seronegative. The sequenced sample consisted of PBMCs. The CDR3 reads CASSQTQGPANYGYTF. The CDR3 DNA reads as TGTGCCAGCAGCCAAACACAGGGCCCCGCTAACTATGGCTACACCTTC.